The present TCR beta chain was sequenced within a study of CD8+ T cells in alopecia areata. Overall study context: The tofacitinib course ran for 6 to 18 months and was followed by 6 months off drug.

Isolated RNA was reverse transcribed into cDNA used as the sequencing template. TCRdb's table, derived via immunoSEQ multiplex PCR, lists solely in-frame clones and lacks some. Of some 120,000 clones in the sample, roughly 55% were seen once. Between the trimmed V and J ends, which lost 7 bases and 8 bases, there was a span of 14 bases. Germline V gene lookup returns CDR1 GTSNPN and CDR2 SVGIG (reference sequence). The CDR3 runs 12 residues. As to treatment: oral pan-JAK inhibitor, 5-10 mg twice daily. Punch biopsies of lesional scalp, plus peripheral blood, were taken from alopecia areata patients. This clone was picked up a small number of times. Antigen specificity is unknown. Study-level results: Expanded CD8+ clones among the top 100, as well as scalp clonality, were significantly decreased by tofacitinib.

This sequence originates from a human donor with alopecia areata. The sequences come from CD4+ T cells sorted from blood, collected at week 4, from a patient treated with tofacitinib. This chain joins TRBV30 and TRBJ1-4; D is undetermined. DNA for the CDR3: TGTGCCTCAAGTTTGACGGAGGAAAAACTGTTTTTT. It translates to CASSLTEEKLFF.